Listed here are 29 T cell receptor beta chains from one sample, sequenced in a study of T-cell memory formation after mild COVID-19. Each CDR3 protein is one row after TCRdb ran MiXCR on the 5' RACE reads. The sample lists about 400,000 distinct CDR3 sequences; 20% to 25% were seen once. Sequencing input: PBMCs or a T cell subset sorted from them (not recorded which). The source is an adult woman who had mild COVID-19 (a few samples of this study predate the infection). Cell type and time point are not known.

In its sample, this clonotype was seen a few times. V is TRBV7-3 and J is TRBJ2-1; possibly TRBD2 for D (5 bases). V was shortened by 0 bases and J by 8 bases, with 14 bases between the two germline ends. Per germline, CDR1 SGHTA and CDR2 FQGTGA. The CDR3 contains 15 residues. The CDR3 spells CASSLTYAQEDEQFF. The CDR3 nucleotides are TGTGCCAGCAGCTTAACTTATGCCCAGGAGGATGAGCAGTTCTTC.

This clonotype has just a few counts. This chain uses TRBV20-1 with TRBJ1-5; no reliable D call. V was shortened by 0 bases and J by 0 bases, with 12 bases between the two germline ends. Germline CDR1 reads DFQATT; CDR2 reads SNEGSKA (reference sequence). The CDR3 spans 16 residues. CDR3 in amino acids: CSARDKASYSNQPQHF. In DNA, the CDR3 is TGCAGTGCTAGAGATAAGGCCAGTTATAGCAATCAGCCCCAGCATTTT.

This clonotype was counted a few times. This chain joins TRBV7-2 and TRBJ1-1; D gene uncertain. V gave up 1 base and J gave up 1 base, with 13 bases separating them. Germline-derived CDR1 and CDR2 are SGHTA and FQGNSA. The CDR3 is 16 amino acids. CDR3 coding DNA: TGTGCCAGCAGCTTAGGCAGTGTACTAACGAACACTGAAGCTTTCTTT. Its translation is CASSLGSVLTNTEAFF.

A remark on this clonotype: Compared with germline, one end of the junction differs, possibly owing to a read error. The chain uses TRBV12-3 or TRBV12-4 and TRBJ1-4; 8 bases line up with TRBD1. This CDR3 comprises 13 residues. DNA of the CDR3: TGTGCCAGCAGCCGACAGGGGAAAGAAAAACTGAGTTTT. Translated, it gives CASSRQGKEKLSF.

The rearrangement joins TRBV4-2 to TRBJ2-1, with no clear D. CDR3 length equals 16 residues. Trimming took off 4 bases at V and 4 bases at J, with 17 bases between the two ends. CDR1 is LGHNA and CDR2 is YNFKEQ in the germline V gene. The CDR3 DNA reads TGTGCCAGCAGCCGCAAGACCCCTACGCAGTACAATGAGCAGTTCTTC. Translated: CASSRKTPTQYNEQFF.

This clonotype was counted between two and nine times. The rearrangement uses TRBV3-1 and TRBJ2-1; the match to TRBD2 covers 7 bases. Unmatched junction bases numbered 10, after V lost 4 bases and J lost 7 bases. The CDR3 contains 15 residues. Germline CDR1 and CDR2: LGHDT and YNNKEL (reference sequence). The CDR3 protein is CASSRGRGVVNEQFF. The CDR3 nucleotides read TGTGCCAGCAGCCGCGGCCGGGGGGTTGTGAATGAGCAGTTCTTC.

This clonotype was picked up many times. The rearrangement uses TRBV3-1 and TRBJ2-1; no clear D gene. Trimming removed 5 bases at V and 4 bases at J, with 18 bases between. This CDR3 is 16 amino acids long. From germline, CDR1 is LGHDT and CDR2 YNNKEL (reference sequence). CDR3: CASSATGLGPYNEQFF. The CDR3 DNA is TGTGCCAGCAGCGCAACTGGCCTCGGGCCTTACAATGAGCAGTTCTTC.

This clonotype has a handful of counts. V and J are TRBV2 and TRBJ1-1, with D tentatively TRBD1 (5 bases). CDR3 size: 14 residues. From germline, CDR1 is SNHLY and CDR2 FYNNEI. Trimming left V 6 bases short and J 1 base short, with 12 bases between. CDR3 in amino acids: CASRLETGNTEAFF. The CDR3 nucleotides are TGTGCCAGCAGATTAGAAACAGGGAACACTGAAGCTTTCTTT.

The rearrangement joins TRBV7-9 to TRBJ2-2; TRBD2 might be the D (6 bases). The CDR3 extends over 15 amino acids. Germline lookup yields CDR1 SEHNR and CDR2 FQNEAQ (reference sequence). Deletions cut 8 bases from V and 3 bases from J, with 16 bases between. The CDR3 loop is CASPGEQGDTGELFF. The CDR3 DNA reads TGTGCCAGCCCGGGGGAGCAGGGAGACACCGGGGAGCTGTTTTTT. Combining the CDR3 with reference TRBV7-9 and TRBJ2-2 gives the whole variable domain DTGVSQNPRHKITKRGQNVTFRCDPISEHNRLYWYRQTLGQGPEFLTYFQNEAQLEKSRLLSDRFSAERPKGSFSTLEIQRTEQGDSAMYLCASPGEQGDTGELFFGEGSRLTVL.

This clonotype occurred a few times. The chain uses TRBV5-5 and TRBJ2-5, with 7 positions matching TRBD1. The length of the CDR3 is 14 residues. The germline gives CDR1 SGHKS, CDR2 YYEKEE (reference sequence). V lost 3 bases to trimming and J lost 5 bases; unmatched junction nucleotides: 7. CDR3 protein: CASSWEGGRETQYF. Written as DNA, the CDR3 is TGTGCCAGCAGCTGGGAAGGGGGCCGGGAGACCCAGTACTTC.

This clonotype was detected a few times. This chain connects TRBV20-1 to TRBJ2-4; no firm D call. The CDR3 runs to 15 residues. Germline lookup yields CDR1 DFQATT and CDR2 SNEGSKA (reference sequence). The V gene lost 4 bases and the J gene lost 0 bases, with 13 bases spanning the gap. The CDR3 loop is CSATRLTLAKNIQYF. The DNA for the CDR3 is TGCAGTGCTACACGGCTGACACTAGCCAAAAACATTCAGTACTTC.

This clonotype was seen a handful of times. The chain carries TRBV6-2 or TRBV6-3 and TRBJ2-7; D remains ambiguous. Germline CDR1 and CDR2: MNHEY and SVGEGT. V lost 4 bases and J 2 bases, leaving 9 bases between the germline ends. The CDR3 extends over 13 amino acids. The DNA of the CDR3 is TGTGCCAGCAGTTCGAACTTAGCCTACGAGCAGTACTTC. Translation: CASSSNLAYEQYF.

In nucleotides, the CDR3 is TGCAGCGTGGTGGGTGGCAGCAATCAGCCCCAGCATTTT. Protein product: CSVVGGSNQPQHF. The rearrangement links TRBV29-1 to TRBJ1-5; D is uncertain. The V gene's germline CDR1 is SQVTM and CDR2 ANQGSEA. Trimming cost V 6 bases and J 1 base, with 10 bases left between them. The CDR3 sequence is 13 residues long.

V gene TRBV12-3 or TRBV12-4 combines with J gene TRBJ2-1; TRBD2 matches at 10 bases. V lost 3 bases, J lost 4 bases, and 6 bases stayed unmatched. The CDR3 extends over 16 amino acids. The CDR3 reads CASSFRAGGAYNEQFF. The CDR3 DNA reads TGTGCCAGCAGTTTCCGAGCGGGGGGGGCTTACAATGAGCAGTTCTTC.

The rearrangement joins TRBV12-3 or TRBV12-4 to TRBJ2-1; the D gene is possibly TRBD2 (5 bases). This CDR3 has 14 residues. V was cut by 3 bases and J by 6 bases, with 12 bases left in between. CDR3 region: CASSFWGLANEQFF. The CDR3 bases are TGTGCCAGCAGTTTTTGGGGTCTAGCCAATGAGCAGTTCTTC.

This clonotype has just a few counts. The chain couples TRBV5-1 to TRBJ2-1, with 11 nucleotides matching TRBD1. Trimming at V came to 3 bases and at J to 6 bases, leaving 5 bases not matched to a gene. This CDR3 has 15 residues. The germline V gene encodes CDR1 SGHRS and CDR2 YFSETQ. Here the CDR3 DNA reads TGCGCCAGCAGCTCAGCCGGGACAGGGGGCAATGAGCAGTTCTTC. Encoded protein: CASSSAGTGGNEQFF.

V and J are TRBV6-2 or TRBV6-3 and TRBJ2-5, with TRBD2 matching over 13 bases. CDR1 is MNHEY, CDR2 SVGEGT, per germline. Losses at the gene ends were 2 bases for V and 0 bases for J; bases not matched to a gene: 6. The CDR3 is 18 residues long. As DNA, the CDR3 is TGTGCCAGCAGTTACCCTCGGACTAGCGGGGGATACCAAGAGACCCAGTACTTC. It translates to CASSYPRTSGGYQETQYF.

This clonotype occurred a few times. This sequence joins TRBV29-1 and TRBJ2-1; TRBD1 might be the D (5 bases). Looked up from germline, CDR1 is SQVTM and CDR2 is ANQGSEA. V lost 0 bases and J lost 0, with 9 bases in between. The length of the CDR3 is 15 residues. The CDR3 DNA sequence: TGCAGCGTTGAAGATGTTAGGGGCTCCTACAATGAGCAGTTCTTC. This encodes CSVEDVRGSYNEQFF.

This rearrangement joins TRBV29-1 to TRBJ2-7, with D unclear. The V end lost 6 bases, the J end lost 3 bases, and 18 bases lay between the germline ends. The CDR3 sequence is 14 residues long. Germline V CDR1 and CDR2: SQVTM, ANQGSEA. CDR3 region: CSVRTAPPLYEQYF. Here the CDR3 DNA reads TGCAGCGTGAGGACCGCACCCCCCCTCTACGAGCAGTACTTC.

The chain combines TRBV7-7 with TRBJ2-1; 11 bases fit TRBD2. The V segment lost 5 bases and the J segment 5 bases; nucleotides outside the gene matches: 5. The germline V gene encodes CDR1 SSHAT and CDR2 FNYEAQ (reference sequence). The CDR3 has 15 residues. The CDR3 bases are TGTGCCAGCAGCCCGACTAGCGGGGTTAACAATGAGCAGTTCTTC. This gives the protein CASSPTSGVNNEQFF.

This rearrangement joins TRBV20-1 to TRBJ2-5; D tentatively reads TRBD1 or TRBD2 (5 bases each). There are 16 residues in the CDR3. V lost 4 bases and J lost 1, with 19 bases in between. In germline, CDR1 is DFQATT, CDR2 SNEGSKA (reference sequence). In DNA form, the CDR3 reads TGCAGTGCTATGTGGTCGGGGCTCGTCATCCAAGAGACCCAGTACTTC. Translation gives CSAMWSGLVIQETQYF.

In its sample, this clonotype was seen a few times. The chain joins TRBV7-3 to TRBJ1-5; D gene unclear. The germline V gene encodes CDR1 SGHTA and CDR2 FQGTGA. Between the trimmed V and J ends, which lost 0 bases and 0 bases, there was a span of 6 bases. This CDR3 contains 15 residues. This chain's CDR3 is CASSLTGGSNQPQHF. The CDR3 nucleotides read TGTGCCAGCAGCTTAACGGGCGGTAGCAATCAGCCCCAGCATTTT.

V usage is TRBV5-4 and J usage is TRBJ2-5; 15 bases match TRBD2. CDR3 length: 17 amino acids. The V gene's germline CDR1 is SGHNT and CDR2 YYREEE (reference sequence). With 3 bases clipped from V and 5 bases from J, the junction kept 8 bases outside the gene matches. The CDR3 loop is CASSSRTSGRARETQYF. The DNA for the CDR3 is TGTGCCAGCAGCTCTAGGACTAGCGGGAGGGCCCGGGAGACCCAGTACTTC.

The J gene is TRBJ1-1, the V gene TRBV20-1, with a tentative D call TRBD1 (6 bases). Germline lookup yields CDR1 DFQATT and CDR2 SNEGSKA (reference sequence). Trimming took 0 bases from V and 1 from J, leaving 9 bases between them. The CDR3 consists of 14 residues. The CDR3 protein is CSARDSQGNTEAFF. CDR3 nucleotides: TGCAGTGCTAGAGATTCACAGGGGAACACTGAAGCTTTCTTT.

The gene calls are TRBV4-3 and TRBJ2-3; D could derive from TRBD1 or TRBD2 (5 bases each). The CDR3 spans 16 residues. V shed 1 base and J shed 6 bases, with 17 bases lying between them. Germline V gives CDR1 LGHNA, CDR2 YSLEER. The CDR3 here is CASSQATGTPADTQYF. The DNA for the CDR3 is TGCGCCAGCAGCCAAGCCACGGGGACCCCAGCGGATACGCAGTATTTT.

The table lists this clonotype with many counts. This chain links TRBV18 with TRBJ2-7; TRBD2 aligns across 7 bases. The CDR3 has 15 residues. Germline CDR1 reads KGHSH; CDR2 reads LQKENI. V shed 3 bases, J shed 4 bases, and the junction held 9 bases outside the gene matches. CDR3 coding DNA: TGTGCCAGCTCACCCCCTATGGGGGAGGGGTACGAGCAGTACTTC. Translated, it gives CASSPPMGEGYEQYF.

Here the CDR3 DNA reads TGCAGCGTTGATAGAGCGTGGAACACTGAAGCTTTCTTT. It codes for CSVDRAWNTEAFF. The genes are TRBV29-1 and TRBJ1-1; D is ambiguous. Germline values: CDR1 SQVTM, CDR2 ANQGSEA. The CDR3 has 13 amino acids. V lost 3 bases, J lost 1 base, and 9 bases lay in between.

This clonotype occurred a few times. The chain uses TRBV3-1 and TRBJ2-1; no reliable D call. The CDR3 totals 14 residues. V lost 2 bases to trimming and J lost 5 bases, with 10 bases between them. Germline CDR1 is LGHDT and CDR2 is YNNKEL (reference sequence). As DNA, the CDR3 is TGTGCCAGCAGCCAACATCGGCGCAACAATGAGCAGTTCTTC. Translation: CASSQHRRNNEQFF.

This clonotype was counted a few times. The V and J genes are TRBV12-3 or TRBV12-4 and TRBJ1-4, with 9 bases identical to TRBD1. This CDR3 has 16 residues. J lost 0 bases, V lost 6 bases, and 5 bases had no gene match. This CDR3 is CASSKGQGATNEKLFF. CDR3 bases: TGTGCCAGCAGCAAGGGACAGGGCGCAACTAATGAAAAACTGTTTTTT.